This T cell receptor beta chain emerged from a study of Ad26.COV2.S vaccination and SARS-CoV-2 variants. Germline loops: CDR1 SGHNT, CDR2 YYREEE (reference sequence). CDR3 size: 15 residues. V lost 4 bases to trimming and J lost 6 bases; unmatched junction nucleotides: 10. This clone was seen only a few times. The antigen remains undetermined. TCRdb's table, derived via immunoSEQ multiplex PCR, lists solely in-frame clones and lacks some. The top ten hold around 3.3% of the sample, which has approximately 400,000 clones, roughly 85% seen once. Points from the study as a whole: It was vaccine recipients, not placebo recipients, who had the higher spike-specific TCR breadth.

Treatment specified: some 20 received Ad26.COV2.S at low or high dose, single or two shots; a few received placebo; per-sample allocation not given. Collection of samples fell on day 63 after the first vaccine or placebo injection. This sample comprised peripheral blood, obtained in a trial of Ad26.COV2.S vaccine versus placebo. The TCR comes from a person aged 18-65 years who received the Ad26.COV2.S COVID-19 vaccine or a placebo. This chain links TRBV5-4 with TRBJ2-1, with 7 bases matching TRBD2. The CDR3 loop is CASSHQTSWVNEQFF. The CDR3 nucleotides are TGTGCCAGCAGCCACCAGACTAGCTGGGTCAATGAGCAGTTCTTC.